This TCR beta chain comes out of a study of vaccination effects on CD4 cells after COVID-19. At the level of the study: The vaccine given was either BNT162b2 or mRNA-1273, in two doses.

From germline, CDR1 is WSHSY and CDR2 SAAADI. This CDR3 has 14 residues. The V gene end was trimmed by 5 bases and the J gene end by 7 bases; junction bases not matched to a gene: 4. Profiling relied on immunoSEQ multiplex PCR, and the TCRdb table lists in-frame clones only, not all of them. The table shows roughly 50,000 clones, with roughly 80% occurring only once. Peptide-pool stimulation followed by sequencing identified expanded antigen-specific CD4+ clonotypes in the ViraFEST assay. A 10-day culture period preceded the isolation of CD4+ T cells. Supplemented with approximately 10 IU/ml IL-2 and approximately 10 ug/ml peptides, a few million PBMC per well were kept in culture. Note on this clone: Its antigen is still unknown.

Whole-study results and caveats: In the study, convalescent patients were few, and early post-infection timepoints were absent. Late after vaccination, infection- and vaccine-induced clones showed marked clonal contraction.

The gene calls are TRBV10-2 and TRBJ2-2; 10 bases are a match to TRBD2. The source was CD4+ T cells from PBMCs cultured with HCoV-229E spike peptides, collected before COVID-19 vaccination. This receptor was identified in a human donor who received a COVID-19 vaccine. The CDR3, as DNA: TGCGCCAGCAGTCAGCGGGGGGGCCACGGGGAGCTGTTTTTT. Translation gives CASSQRGGHGELFF.